This passage covers 19 T cell receptor beta chains from one sample sequenced in a study of T cell responses to AZD1222 COVID-19 vaccine. Sequenced by immunoSEQ multiplex PCR; TCRdb stores in-frame clones only, minus some. The sample includes roughly 180,000 clones, nearly 95% of them seen just once. The source material was peripheral blood, sampled 28 days after the second AZD1222 dose. These TCRs come from an adult who received the AZD1222 COVID-19 vaccine.

The chain uses TRBV4-3 and TRBJ2-3, with D possibly matching TRBD2 (5 bases). Germline V CDR1 and CDR2: LGHNA, YSLEER. V lost 1 base to trimming and J lost 14 bases, with 19 bases between them. The CDR3 contains 14 residues. This CDR3 is CASSQGILAGSLYF. DNA for the CDR3: TGCGCCAGCAGCCAAGGCATCCTCGCGGGTAGCTTGTATTTT.

CDR3 in DNA: TGTGCCAGCAGCCTCCCCAGGGTGAACACTGAAGCTTTCTTT. Protein product: CASSLPRVNTEAFF. V and J are TRBV5-6 and TRBJ1-1; tentatively, D is TRBD1 (5 bases). The germline CDR1 and CDR2 sequences are SGHDT and YYEEEE. This CDR3 is built from 14 residues. V lost 4 bases and J 0 bases, leaving 10 bases between the germline ends. The full variable domain, completed using reference TRBV5-6 and TRBJ1-1, is DAGVTQSPTHLIKTRGQQVTLRCSPKSGHDTVSWYQQALGQGPQFIFQYYEEEERQRGNFPDRFSGHQFPNYSSELNVNALLLGDSALYLCASSLPRVNTEAFFGQGTRLTVV.

This chain links TRBV5-5 with TRBJ1-5; 8 bases fit TRBD1. The CDR3 extends over 17 amino acids. Per the germline V gene, CDR1 is SGHKS and CDR2 is YYEKEE (reference sequence). Trimming at V came to 0 bases and at J to 7 bases, leaving 12 bases not matched to a gene. The CDR3 DNA reads as TGTGCCAGCAGCTTGGATTTCAGGGGGCGAAGAGGACAGCCCCAGCATTTT. Translating it yields CASSLDFRGRRGQPQHF.

The chain links TRBV6-1 to TRBJ1-4; no firm D call. Germline loops: CDR1 MNHNS, CDR2 SASEGT. The CDR3 is made up of 13 amino acids. V lost 2 bases and J lost 5, with 6 bases in between. In nucleotides, the CDR3 is TGTGCCAGCAGTGAATCCGCCAATGAAAAACTGTTTTTT. It is translated as CASSESANEKLFF.

The chain carries TRBV11-2 and TRBJ2-7, with a possible D match to TRBD1 (6 bases). The CDR3 has 16 amino acids. Germline V lookup: CDR1 SGHAT, CDR2 FQNNGV. The ends were cut back, 2 bases at V and 0 bases at J, with 14 bases in the middle. The CDR3 is CASSLSWGPSSYEQYF. In DNA form, the CDR3 reads TGTGCCAGCAGCTTATCATGGGGGCCTAGCTCCTACGAGCAGTACTTC.

This chain connects TRBV24-1 to TRBJ1-2; D remains unclear. Germline V lookup: CDR1 KGHDR, CDR2 SFDVKD. V shed 5 bases and J shed 7 bases, with 10 bases lying between them. This CDR3 has 12 residues. The CDR3 here is CATSGRAGGYTF. The CDR3 bases are TGTGCCACCAGTGGGAGGGCCGGTGGCTACACCTTC.

The chain has TRBV25-1 and TRBJ1-5, with TRBD1 identical over 9 bases. CDR3 length: 16 residues. V lost 3 bases, J lost 3 bases, and 6 bases stayed unmatched. The V gene's germline CDR1 is MGHDK and CDR2 SYGVNS. The CDR3 nucleotides read TGTGCCAGCAGTGACGCCGGGACAGGGTCCAATCAGCCCCAGCATTTT. As protein: CASSDAGTGSNQPQHF. Full variable domain (missing parts from reference TRBV25-1 and TRBJ1-5): EADIYQTPRYLVIGTGKKITLECSQTMGHDKMYWYQQDPGMELHLIHYSYGVNSTEKGDLSSESTVSRIRTEHFPLTLESARPSHTSQYLCASSDAGTGSNQPQHFGDGTRLSIL.

This chain links TRBV5-4 with TRBJ2-7, with D unresolved. There are 15 residues in the CDR3. Trimming cost V 0 bases and J 4 bases, with 14 bases left between them. Per germline, CDR1 SGHNT and CDR2 YYREEE (reference sequence). The CDR3 here is CASSLEVSPIYEQYF. CDR3 DNA sequence: TGTGCCAGCAGCTTGGAGGTCAGCCCAATTTACGAGCAGTACTTC. Full variable domain (remainder filled in from reference TRBV5-4 and TRBJ2-7): ETGVTQSPTHLIKTRGQQVTLRCSSQSGHNTVSWYQQALGQGPQFIFQYYREEENGRGNFPPRFSGLQFPNYSSELNVNALELDDSALYLCASSLEVSPIYEQYFGPGTRLTVT.

V and J are TRBV7-2 and TRBJ2-7; the D gene is possibly TRBD1 (5 bases). V lost 3 bases to trimming and J lost 3 bases, with 15 bases between them. Germline values: CDR1 SGHTA, CDR2 FQGNSA. CDR3 length equals 15 residues. The CDR3 sequence is CASSFTGGEVYEQYF. In nucleotides, the CDR3 is TGTGCCAGCAGCTTCACAGGCGGAGAAGTCTACGAGCAGTACTTC.

The chain couples TRBV9 to TRBJ2-7; 7 nucleotides align to TRBD2. CDR1 SGDLS and CDR2 YYNGEE come from the germline V gene. Germline trimming cut 0 bases from V and 6 bases from J; bases unmatched to any gene: 12. This CDR3 is 16 amino acids long. The CDR3 region has the DNA TGTGCCAGCAGCGTAGCCGGCACCCCGTGGGGGGGCGAGCAGTACTTC. Amino acids: CASSVAGTPWGGEQYF.

The chain couples TRBV3-1 (or the pseudogene TRBV3-2) to TRBJ1-6; no reliable D call. Germline V gene sequence: CDR1 LGHDT, CDR2 YNNKEL (reference sequence). CDR3 size: 11 residues. V lost 0 bases and J lost 9, with 0 bases in between. The CDR3 DNA is TGTGCCAGCAGCCAAGATTCACCCCTCCACTTT. It encodes CASSQDSPLHF.

The chain combines TRBV5-1 with TRBJ2-7; D might be TRBD1 (6 bases). The CDR3 length is 14 residues. CDR1 and CDR2 (germline): SGHRS, YFSETQ. V gave up 0 bases and J gave up 7 bases, with 14 bases separating them. The CDR3 DNA follows: TGCGCCAGCAGCTTGGTGGACAGCAAGCGAGAGCAGTACTTC. Translation gives CASSLVDSKREQYF.

The rearrangement uses TRBV6-5 and TRBJ2-3, with a weak D call TRBD1 (5 bases). V was cut by 7 bases and J by 2 bases, with 16 bases left in between. The germline CDR1 and CDR2 sequences are MNHEY and SVGAGI. CDR3 length: 15 residues. The CDR3 sequence: CASTQSGRDTDTQYF. The CDR3 bases are TGTGCCAGCACCCAAAGTGGCAGGGACACAGATACGCAGTATTTT.

DNA of the CDR3: TGTGCCAGCAGCCAAGTAAAAGCGGGAGGTTTGGCAGAGACCCAGTACTTC. It specifies CASSQVKAGGLAETQYF. J is TRBJ2-5 and V is TRBV4-2, with 9 bases identical to TRBD2. The CDR3 contains 17 residues. CDR1 LGHNA and CDR2 YNFKEQ come from the germline V gene. The J segment lost 4 bases and the V segment lost 1 base, leaving 10 bases of the junction unmatched.

The chain has TRBV4-2 and TRBJ1-2; 12 bases are shared with TRBD1. This CDR3 is 16 amino acids long. With V trimmed by 3 bases and J by 8 bases, 10 bases remained unmatched. Germline assignment: CDR1 LGHNA and CDR2 YNFKEQ. The CDR3 sequence is CASSHIRDRGRGGYTF. The CDR3 region has the DNA TGTGCCAGCAGCCATATCCGGGACAGGGGGCGCGGAGGCTACACCTTC.

The rearrangement uses TRBV3-1 (or the pseudogene TRBV3-2) and TRBJ1-4; TRBD1 might be the D (6 bases). Trimming left V 1 base short and J 8 bases short, with 14 bases between. Germline loops: CDR1 LGHDT, CDR2 YNNKEL (reference sequence). The CDR3 covers 15 residues. DNA of the CDR3: TGTGCCAGCAGCCAAGGTTCTGCAGGGGAGGAAAAACTGTTTTTT. Translating gives CASSQGSAGEEKLFF.

V is TRBV5-4 and J is TRBJ1-1; 7 positions match TRBD1. The CDR3 has 16 residues. Trimming removed 0 bases from V and 10 bases from J; junction bases left unmatched: 15. The germline CDR1 and CDR2 sequences are SGHNT and YYREEE (reference sequence). Here the CDR3 DNA reads TGTGCCAGCAGCTTGGGACAGGGAGAGTCACTTAGTCGAGCTTTCTTT. Amino acid sequence: CASSLGQGESLSRAFF.

This chain connects TRBV5-4 to TRBJ2-3; possibly TRBD2 for D (6 bases). Trimming took 0 bases from V and 0 from J, leaving 11 bases between them. Per the germline V gene, CDR1 is SGHNT and CDR2 is YYREEE (reference sequence). This CDR3 region has 16 residues. The DNA for the CDR3 is TGTGCCAGCAGCTTGGACGGGCGGGGAAGCACAGATACGCAGTATTTT. Translated, it gives CASSLDGRGSTDTQYF.

V usage is TRBV7-3 and J usage is TRBJ1-5; 9 bases align to TRBD1. Germline loops: CDR1 SGHTA, CDR2 FQGTGA. The CDR3 loop spans 15 amino acids. J was trimmed by 5 bases and V by 2 bases; bases with no gene match: 4. CDR3 loop: CASSLEQGADQPQHF. For the CDR3, the DNA is TGTGCCAGCAGCTTAGAACAGGGGGCCGATCAGCCCCAGCATTTT.